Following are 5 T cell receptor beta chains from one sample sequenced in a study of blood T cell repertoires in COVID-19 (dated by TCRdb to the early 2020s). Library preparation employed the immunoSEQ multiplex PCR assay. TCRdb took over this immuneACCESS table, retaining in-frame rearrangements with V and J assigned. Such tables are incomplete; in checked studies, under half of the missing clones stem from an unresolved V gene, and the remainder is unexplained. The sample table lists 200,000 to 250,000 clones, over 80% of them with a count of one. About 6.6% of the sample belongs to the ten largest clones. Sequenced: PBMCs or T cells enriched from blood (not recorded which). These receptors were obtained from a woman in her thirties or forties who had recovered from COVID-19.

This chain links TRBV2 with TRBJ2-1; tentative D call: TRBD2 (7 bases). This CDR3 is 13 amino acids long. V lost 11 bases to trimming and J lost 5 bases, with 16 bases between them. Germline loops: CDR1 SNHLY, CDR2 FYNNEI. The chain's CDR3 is CAGRGGRHNEQFF. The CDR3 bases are TGTGCCGGGAGGGGGGGCCGACACAATGAGCAGTTCTTC. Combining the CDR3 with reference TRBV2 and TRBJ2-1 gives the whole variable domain EPEVTQTPSHQVTQMGQEVILRCVPISNHLYFYWYRQILGQKVEFLVSFYNNEISEKSEIFDDQFSVERPDGSNFTLKIRSTKLEDSAMYFCAGRGGRHNEQFFGPGTRLTVL.

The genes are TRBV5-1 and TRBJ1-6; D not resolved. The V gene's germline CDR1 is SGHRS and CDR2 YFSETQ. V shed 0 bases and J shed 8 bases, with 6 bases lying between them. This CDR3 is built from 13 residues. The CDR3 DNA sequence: TGCGCCAGCAGCTTGGAAGCGGATTCACCCCTCCACTTT. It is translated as CASSLEADSPLHF.

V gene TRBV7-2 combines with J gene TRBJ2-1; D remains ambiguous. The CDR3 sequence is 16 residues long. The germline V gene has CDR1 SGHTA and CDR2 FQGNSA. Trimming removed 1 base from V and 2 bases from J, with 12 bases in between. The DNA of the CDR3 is TGTGCCAGCAGCTTAGGGGCAAAACTGCCCTACAATGAGCAGTTCTTC. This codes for CASSLGAKLPYNEQFF.

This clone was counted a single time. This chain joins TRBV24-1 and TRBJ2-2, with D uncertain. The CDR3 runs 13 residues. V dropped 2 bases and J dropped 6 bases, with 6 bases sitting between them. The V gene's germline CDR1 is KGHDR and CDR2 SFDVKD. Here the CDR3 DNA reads TGTGCCACCAGTGATTGGAGAGCCGGGGAGCTGTTTTTT. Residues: CATSDWRAGELFF.

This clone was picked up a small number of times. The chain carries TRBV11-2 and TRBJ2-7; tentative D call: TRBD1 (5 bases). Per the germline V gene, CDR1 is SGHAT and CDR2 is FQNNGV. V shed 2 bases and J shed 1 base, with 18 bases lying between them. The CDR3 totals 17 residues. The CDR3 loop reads CASSLHGVGATSYEQYV. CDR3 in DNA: TGTGCCAGCAGCTTACATGGGGTTGGGGCAACGTCCTACGAGCAGTACGTC.